In this sample, the clone carrying this T cell receptor beta chain turned up a few times. The record originates from a study of blood T cells in healthy people across ages. The authors ran a second PCR of roughly 6 to 12 cycles using a sample-barcoded 5' primer and a J-beta primer mix. TCRdb passed the 5' RACE reads through MiXCR, listing each CDR3 protein once. The sample has hundreds of thousands of distinct CDR3 sequences, roughly 25% seen once. V was clipped by 4 bases and J by 2 bases, with 15 bases between them. CDR3 length equals 16 residues. Germline V gives CDR1 SEHNR, CDR2 FQNEAQ (reference sequence). The same specimen was also included in a second study, on T cells of mothers and their children.

The chain has TRBV7-9 and TRBJ1-5, with D tentatively TRBD1 (5 bases). The specimen was blood. The origin of this receptor is a boy aged 5-17 years in good health. Here the CDR3 DNA reads TGTGCCAGCAGCTCACAAGGAGGAGGGGGCAATCAGCCCCAGCATTTT. Its protein is CASSSQGGGGNQPQHF.